These T cell receptor beta chains were read from a single sample in a study of T-cell reconstitution after alpha-beta-depleted transplantation in children. TCRdb itself ran the PCR reads through MiXCR, one entry per CDR3 protein. The sample holds approximately 1,000,000 distinct CDR3 sequences, roughly 31% seen once. This specimen was PBMCs, mostly from graft donor cells, taken 360 days after TCRalphabeta/CD19-depleted stem cell transplant. The source is a boy younger than two who had a stem cell transplant for SCID, so the T cells may come from the graft donor. Each CDR3 is given with its conserved first and last residue. Fields, in order: J gene, clone size, D gene, V gene, CDR3 DNA, CDR3 protein. A D gene is named only where the DNA matches it firmly. Not all rows give a size; the values are once, few, many and, for expanded clones, a class.

TRBJ2-3,few,-,TRBV9,TGTGCCAGCAGCGTAGCCCCTCGGGAAGATACGCAGTATTTT,CASSVAPREDTQYF
TRBJ2-1,-,-,TRBV28,TGTGCCAGCAGTTTTGGGCGGCTCTTC,CASSFGRLF
TRBJ2-3,few,-,TRBV11-2,TGTGCCAGCAGCCCACGATACGCCATAGATACGCAGTATTTT,CASSPRYAIDTQYF
TRBJ2-3,-,TRBD1,TRBV29-1,TGCAGCGTTGACAGGGGGCAAGATACGCAGTATTTT,CSVDRGQDTQYF
TRBJ1-5,-,TRBD1,TRBV12-3/TRBV12-4,TGTGCCAGCAGTTTCGGACAGGCTAAGGGCAATCAGCCCCAGCATTTT,CASSFGQAKGNQPQHF
TRBJ2-5,-,TRBD2,TRBV12-3/TRBV12-4,TGTGCCAGCAGTTTGGGAACTAGCGCAGAGACCCAGTACTTC,CASSLGTSAETQYF
TRBJ1-6,-,-,TRBV3-1,TGTGCCACCAACACACGGGGAATCCCCCTCCACTTT,CATNTRGIPLHF
TRBJ2-2,-,TRBD2,TRBV20-1,TGCAGTGCTAGAGATCTGGCGGGGGCCGGGGAGCTGTTTTTT,CSARDLAGAGELFF
TRBJ2-7,-,TRBD1,TRBV7-8,TGTGCCAGCAGCCTCAGGACAGGGATAACCTACGAGCAGTACTTC,CASSLRTGITYEQYF
TRBJ2-1,-,TRBD1,TRBV2,TGTGCCGGAAGGACAGGCCCGGGCAATGAGCAGTTCTTC,CAGRTGPGNEQFF
TRBJ2-7,-,TRBD1,TRBV5-1,TGCGCCAGCAGCAAAGGGACAGATAAATACGAGCAGTACTTC,CASSKGTDKYEQYF
TRBJ2-5,-,-,TRBV7-8,TGTGCCGGGAGTACTCGGGACTACCAAGAGACCCAGTACTTC,CAGSTRDYQETQYF
TRBJ2-1,few,-,TRBV9,TGTGCCAGCACCCCGGAGGGCGGTGCTTACAATGAGCAGTTCTTC,CASTPEGGAYNEQFF
TRBJ1-5,few,-,TRBV27,TGTGCCAGCAGTCCCCGGGACGGGTATAGCAATCAGCCCCAGCATTTT,CASSPRDGYSNQPQHF
TRBJ2-1,few,TRBD2,TRBV5-1,TGCGCCAGCAGCATTTTCCTCGGGGGGGCGGCGTACAATGAGCAGTTCTTC,CASSIFLGGAAYNEQFF
TRBJ2-2,-,TRBD2,TRBV12-3/TRBV12-4,TGTGCCAGCAGTTTGACTAGCGGGAGGTCCTCGGGGGAGCTGTTTTTT,CASSLTSGRSSGELFF
TRBJ2-7,few,-,TRBV27,TGTGCCAGCAGTCTCCGGGCAAGCTCCTACGAGCAGTACTTC,CASSLRASSYEQYF
TRBJ2-2,-,-,TRBV6-2/TRBV6-3,TGTGCCTCCGAGGACATATACTTGACCGGGGAGCTGTTTTTT,CASEDIYLTGELFF
TRBJ1-1,few,-,TRBV12-3/TRBV12-4,TGTGCCAGCAGTTCTCGACCGCGAGTTATGAACACTGAAGCTTTCTTT,CASSSRPRVMNTEAFF
TRBJ1-1,once,TRBD1,TRBV4-3,TGCGCCAGCAGCCAAACCGGGACAGGGGGCACGGGAGCTTTCTTT,CASSQTGTGGTGAFF
TRBJ2-7,-,TRBD1,TRBV20-1,TGCAGTGCTAGAGAGGAGAGGGGGCTCCCCTACGAGCAGTACTTC,CSAREERGLPYEQYF
TRBJ2-1,-,-,TRBV5-1,TGCGCCAGCAGCTTTGGCGGGGAAAGCCCCTCGAGCTCCTACAATGAGCAGTTCTTC,CASSFGGESPSSSYNEQFF
TRBJ1-2,few,-,TRBV15,TGTGCCACCAGCAGAGGCGGAGCCCCCTATGGCTACACCTTC,CATSRGGAPYGYTF
TRBJ1-1,-,-,TRBV30,TGTGCCTGGATTGGGTTGAGTTCTCTAGGGACTGAAGCTTTCTTT,CAWIGLSSLGTEAFF
TRBJ2-2,once,-,TRBV7-6,TGTGCCAGCAGCTCACCCTTGGCTAGTTCGAACACCGGGGAGCTGTTTTTT,CASSSPLASSNTGELFF
TRBJ2-1,-,TRBD2,TRBV20-1,TGCAGTGCGGAGCTAGCGGAAACCTACAATGAGCAGTTCTTC,CSAELAETYNEQFF
TRBJ2-7,-,TRBD1,TRBV20-1,TGCAGTGCTGCCGCAGGACAGGGGACCTACGAGCAGTACTTC,CSAAAGQGTYEQYF
TRBJ1-5,-,-,TRBV9,TGTGCCAGCAGCGCGGACGGGGATCAGCCCCAGCATTTT,CASSADGDQPQHF
TRBJ2-3,-,-,TRBV3-1,TGTGCCAGCAGCCAGAGGACGGGAGCCACAGATACGCAGTATTTT,CASSQRTGATDTQYF
TRBJ1-1,few,TRBD1,TRBV4-2,TGTGCCAGCAGCCAAGGCGGGACAGAACTTGAAGCTTTCTTT,CASSQGGTELEAFF
TRBJ1-1,few,-,TRBV5-1,TGCGCCAGCAGCAAGGTCTTCCCTACTTTGGGAGGGAACACTGAAGCTTTCTTT,CASSKVFPTLGGNTEAFF
TRBJ2-5,-,-,TRBV5-1,TGCGCCAGCAGCTGGGCTCCGGGACCTCAAGAGACCCAGTACTTC,CASSWAPGPQETQYF
TRBJ2-7,-,-,TRBV15,TGTGCCACCAGCCACCCAACCATGTGGGGCTACGAGCAGTACTTC,CATSHPTMWGYEQYF
TRBJ2-7,-,-,TRBV2,TGTGCCAGCAGTGAAAGCGGAGGTCGCGAGCAGTACTTC,CASSESGGREQYF
TRBJ2-2,few,TRBD1,TRBV18,TGTGCCAGCTCACCGGCTTCCGGGACAGCGAACACCGGGGAGCTGTTTTTT,CASSPASGTANTGELFF
TRBJ2-7,few,TRBD2,TRBV28,TGTGCCAGCAGTCACGGACTAGGAACCTACGAGCAGTACTTC,CASSHGLGTYEQYF
TRBJ2-7,few,TRBD1,TRBV10-1,TGCGCCTACAGGGGGCTCTGGTACGAGCAGTACTTC,CAYRGLWYEQYF
TRBJ2-7,many,-,TRBV20-1,TGCAGTGCTAAAAGAACAGGGAACTACGAGCAGTACTTC,CSAKRTGNYEQYF
TRBJ2-3,few,-,TRBV10-3,TGTGCCATCAGTGACCCGGGCCGTGGAGGGGGCACAGATACGCAGTATTTT,CAISDPGRGGGTDTQYF
TRBJ2-7,-,TRBD1,TRBV5-1,TGCGCCAGCAGCTCGCCTGACAGGGTCTCCTACGAGCAGTACTTC,CASSSPDRVSYEQYF
TRBJ1-1,-,-,TRBV6-1,TGTGCCAGCAGTGCCTGGGGGGGCACTGAAGCTTTCTTT,CASSAWGGTEAFF
TRBJ2-5,-,-,TRBV21-1,TGTGCCAGCAGCATAGACAGGAGAGAGTACCAAGAGACCCAGTACTTC,CASSIDRREYQETQYF
TRBJ2-1,-,-,TRBV7-2,TGTGCCAGCAGCCCGAGGCGGGTTTCCAATGAGCAGTTCTTC,CASSPRRVSNEQFF
TRBJ1-2,many,-,TRBV2,TGTGCCAGCAGCGAGATTAACTATGGCTACACCTTC,CASSEINYGYTF
TRBJ2-1,-,TRBD1,TRBV20-1,TGCAGTGCTAGGGAGAGGCAGGGGGCAAGGTTAGATGAGCAGTTCTTC,CSARERQGARLDEQFF
TRBJ2-7,-,-,TRBV5-1,TGCGCCAGCAGCTTGGGGCCAGCCTCTGGGGAGCAGTACTTC,CASSLGPASGEQYF
TRBJ2-3,few,-,TRBV24-1,TGTGCCACCAGTGCGGGGATGGGCACAGATACGCAGTATTTT,CATSAGMGTDTQYF